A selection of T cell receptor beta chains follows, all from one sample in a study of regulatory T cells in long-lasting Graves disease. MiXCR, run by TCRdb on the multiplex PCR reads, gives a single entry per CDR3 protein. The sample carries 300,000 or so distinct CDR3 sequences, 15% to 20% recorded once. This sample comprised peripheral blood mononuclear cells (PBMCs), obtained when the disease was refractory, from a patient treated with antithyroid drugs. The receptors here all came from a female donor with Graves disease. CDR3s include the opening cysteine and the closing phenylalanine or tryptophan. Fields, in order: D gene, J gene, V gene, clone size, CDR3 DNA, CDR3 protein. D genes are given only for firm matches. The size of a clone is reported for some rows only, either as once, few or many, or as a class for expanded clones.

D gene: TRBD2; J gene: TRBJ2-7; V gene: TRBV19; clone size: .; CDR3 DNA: TGTGCCAGTAGTATCACTAGCGGGAACTACGAGCAGTACTTC; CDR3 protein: CASSITSGNYEQYF
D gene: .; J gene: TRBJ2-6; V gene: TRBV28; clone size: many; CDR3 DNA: TGTGCCAGCAGTTACGGCTCTGGGGCCAACGTCCTGACTTTC; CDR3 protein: CASSYGSGANVLTF
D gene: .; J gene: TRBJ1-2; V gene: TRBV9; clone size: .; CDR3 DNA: TGTGCCAGCAGCGTAAAGGAGTCTAACTATGGCTACACCTTC; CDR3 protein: CASSVKESNYGYTF
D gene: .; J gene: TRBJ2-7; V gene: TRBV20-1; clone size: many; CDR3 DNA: TGCAGTGCTAGTGAACAGGGTGGCTCCTACGAGCAGTACTTC; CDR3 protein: CSASEQGGSYEQYF
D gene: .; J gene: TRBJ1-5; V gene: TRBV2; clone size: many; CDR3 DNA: TGTGCCAGCCGGGTTTTTAGCAATCAGCCCCAGCATTTT; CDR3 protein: CASRVFSNQPQHF
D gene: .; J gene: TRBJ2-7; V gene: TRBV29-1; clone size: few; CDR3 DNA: TGCAGCGTCTTAATAGGGAACCGTGAGCAGTACTTC; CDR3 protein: CSVLIGNREQYF
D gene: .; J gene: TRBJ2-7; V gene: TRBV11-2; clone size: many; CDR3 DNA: TGTGCCAGCAGCGAAGTCCGGGGCGAGCAGTACTTC; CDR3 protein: CASSEVRGEQYF
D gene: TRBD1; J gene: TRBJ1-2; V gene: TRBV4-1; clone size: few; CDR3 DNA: TGCGCCAGCAGCCAAGATTCGAGACAGGGGAATGGCTACACCTTC; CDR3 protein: CASSQDSRQGNGYTF
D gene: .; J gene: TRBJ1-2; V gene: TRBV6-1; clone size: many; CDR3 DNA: TGTGCCAGCAGCCCGGACAGCAACTATGGCTACACCTTC; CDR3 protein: CASSPDSNYGYTF
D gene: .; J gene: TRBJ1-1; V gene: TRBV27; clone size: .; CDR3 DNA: TGTGCCAGCACCCGCTATGGTAGGGGGGGCACTGAAGCTTTCTTT; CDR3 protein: CASTRYGRGGTEAFF
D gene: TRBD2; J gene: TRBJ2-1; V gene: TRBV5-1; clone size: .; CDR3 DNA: TGCGCCAGCAGCATTCCAGCGGGAGTCGCCAATGAGCAGTTCTTC; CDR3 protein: CASSIPAGVANEQFF
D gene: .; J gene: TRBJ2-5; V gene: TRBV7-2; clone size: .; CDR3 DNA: TGTGCCAGCAGCTTAGACACGGGGGAGACCCAGTACTTC; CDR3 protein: CASSLDTGETQYF
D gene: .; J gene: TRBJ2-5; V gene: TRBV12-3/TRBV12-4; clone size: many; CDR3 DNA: TGTGCCAGCAGCTTAGTCAGGGGAGAGACCCAGTACTTC; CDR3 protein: CASSLVRGETQYF
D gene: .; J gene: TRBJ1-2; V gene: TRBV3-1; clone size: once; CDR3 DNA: TGTGCCAGCAGCCAAGGGTTTAAAGTTTACTATGGCTACACCTTC; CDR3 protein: CASSQGFKVYYGYTF
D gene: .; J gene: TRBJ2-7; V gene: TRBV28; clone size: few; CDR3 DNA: TGTGCCAGCAGTTTCCAGCGCACCGCCTACGAGCAGTACTTC; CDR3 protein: CASSFQRTAYEQYF
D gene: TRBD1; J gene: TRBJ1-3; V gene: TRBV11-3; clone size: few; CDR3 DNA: TGTGCCAGCACCAGGGGGGGCTCTGGAAACACCATATATTTT; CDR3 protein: CASTRGGSGNTIYF
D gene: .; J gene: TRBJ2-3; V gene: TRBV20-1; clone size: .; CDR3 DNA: TGCAGTGCTCTGACTAGTCTGCCCACAGATACGCAGTATTTT; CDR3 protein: CSALTSLPTDTQYF
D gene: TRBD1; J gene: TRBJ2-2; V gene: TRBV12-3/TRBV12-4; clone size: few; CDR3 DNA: TGTGCCAGCAGTCACGGACAGGCAACCGGGGAGCTGTTTTTT; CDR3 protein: CASSHGQATGELFF
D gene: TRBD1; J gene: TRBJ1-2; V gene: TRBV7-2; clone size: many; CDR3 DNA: TGTGCCAGCAGCCACAGGGGTCGGAGCTATGGCTACACCTTC; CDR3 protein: CASSHRGRSYGYTF
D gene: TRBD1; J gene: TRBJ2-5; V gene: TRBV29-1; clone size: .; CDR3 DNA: TGCAGCGTTGAGACTCCCGGGACAGGGGAGGAGACCCAGTACTTC; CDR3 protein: CSVETPGTGEETQYF
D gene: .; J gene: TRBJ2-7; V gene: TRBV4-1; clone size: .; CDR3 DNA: TGCGCCAGCAGCCCACTAGGGCGTAGGACTAACGAGTACGAGCAGTACTTC; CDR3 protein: CASSPLGRRTNEYEQYF
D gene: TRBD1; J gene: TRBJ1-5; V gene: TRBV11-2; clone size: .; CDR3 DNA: TGTGCCAGCAGCTTCGGTCAGGGGGGATTGAATCAGCCCCAGCATTTT; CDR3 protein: CASSFGQGGLNQPQHF
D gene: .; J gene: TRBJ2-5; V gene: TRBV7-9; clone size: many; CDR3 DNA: TGTGCCAGCAGCGTAGGAGGACAGCAAGAGACCCAGTACTTC; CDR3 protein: CASSVGGQQETQYF
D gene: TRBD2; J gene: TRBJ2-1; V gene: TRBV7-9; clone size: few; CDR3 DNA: TGTGCCAGCAGCTTCGGCGGCGGGAGGTCCTACAATGAGCAGTTCTTC; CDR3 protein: CASSFGGGRSYNEQFF
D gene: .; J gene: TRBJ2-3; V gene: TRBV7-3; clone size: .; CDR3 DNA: TGTGCCAGCAGCTCTCACGGGAGTGGAGATACGCAGTATTTT; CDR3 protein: CASSSHGSGDTQYF
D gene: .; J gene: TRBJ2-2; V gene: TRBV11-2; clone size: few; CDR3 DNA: TGTGCCAGCAGCTTACAGCCGTTGGGGGAGCTGTTTTTT; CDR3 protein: CASSLQPLGELFF
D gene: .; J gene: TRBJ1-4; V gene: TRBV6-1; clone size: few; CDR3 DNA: TGTGCCAGCGGGATTAGGAACCCAACTAATGAAAAACTGTTTTTT; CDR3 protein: CASGIRNPTNEKLFF
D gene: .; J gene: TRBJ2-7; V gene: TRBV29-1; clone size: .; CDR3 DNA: TGCAGCGTTGGGCTCCGCCTAACGGCCGACGAGCAGTACTTC; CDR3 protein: CSVGLRLTADEQYF
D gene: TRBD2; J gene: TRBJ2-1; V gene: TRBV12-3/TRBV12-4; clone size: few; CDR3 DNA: TGTGCCAGCAGTTTAGGGCTAGCGGGGGGCTATGAGCAGTTCTTC; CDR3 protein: CASSLGLAGGYEQFF
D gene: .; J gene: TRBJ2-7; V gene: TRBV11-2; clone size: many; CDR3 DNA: TGTGCCAGCACCCCGACTGGTACCAACGAGCAGTACTTC; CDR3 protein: CASTPTGTNEQYF
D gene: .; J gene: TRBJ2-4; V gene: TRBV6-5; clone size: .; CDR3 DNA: TGTGCCAGCAGTTATCGGGGGCCGGGAGCCAAAAACATTCAGTACTTC; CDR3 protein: CASSYRGPGAKNIQYF
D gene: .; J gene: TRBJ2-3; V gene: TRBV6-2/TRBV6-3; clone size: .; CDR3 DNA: TGTGCCAGCAGTTACTATGGTGGGAGACGCGCGGCAGATACGCAGTATTTT; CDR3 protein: CASSYYGGRRAADTQYF
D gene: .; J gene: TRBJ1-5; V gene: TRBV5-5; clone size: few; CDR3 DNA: TGTGCCAGCAGCTTGACGCATAGCAATCAGCCCCAGCATTTT; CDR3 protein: CASSLTHSNQPQHF
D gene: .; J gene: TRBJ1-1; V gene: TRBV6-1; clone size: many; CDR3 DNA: TGTGCCACCGATAACACAGGGCACACTGAAGCTTTCTTT; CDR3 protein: CATDNTGHTEAFF
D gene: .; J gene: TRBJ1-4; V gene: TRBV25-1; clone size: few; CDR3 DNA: TGTGCCAGCAGCCCTCGAAAGGGTTCGCACAAGAATAATGAAAAACTGTTTTTT; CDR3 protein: CASSPRKGSHKNNEKLFF
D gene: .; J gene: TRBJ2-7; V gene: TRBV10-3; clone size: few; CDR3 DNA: TGTGCCATCAGTGGGGGGCGAGCAAAGCAGTACTTC; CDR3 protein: CAISGGRAKQYF
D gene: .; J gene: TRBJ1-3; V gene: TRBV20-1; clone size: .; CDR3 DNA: TGCAGTGCTCTGCCCTCGGTGACATCCGGAAACACCATATATTTT; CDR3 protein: CSALPSVTSGNTIYF
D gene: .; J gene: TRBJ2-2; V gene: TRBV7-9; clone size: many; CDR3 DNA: TGTGCCAGCAGCTTAAGTCACGGGGAGCTGTTTTTT; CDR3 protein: CASSLSHGELFF
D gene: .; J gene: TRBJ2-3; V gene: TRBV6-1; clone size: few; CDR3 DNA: TGTGCCAGCAGCAAGGGACTTCTCACAGATACGCAGTATTTT; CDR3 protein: CASSKGLLTDTQYF
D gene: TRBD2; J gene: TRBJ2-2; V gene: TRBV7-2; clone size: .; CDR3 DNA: TGTGCCAGCAGCCTGACCGGGACTAGACCGTACACTAACACCGGGGAGCTGTTTTTT; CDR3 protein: CASSLTGTRPYTNTGELFF
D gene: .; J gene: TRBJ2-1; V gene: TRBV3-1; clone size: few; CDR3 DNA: TGTGCCAGCAGCCAAGCGAGCAGGTACAATGAGCAGTTCTTC; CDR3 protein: CASSQASRYNEQFF
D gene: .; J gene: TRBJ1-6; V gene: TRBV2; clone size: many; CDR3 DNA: TGTGCCAGCAGTGTTGGGGTAGATTCACCCCTCCACTTT; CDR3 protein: CASSVGVDSPLHF
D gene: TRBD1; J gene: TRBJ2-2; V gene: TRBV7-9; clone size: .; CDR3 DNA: TGTGCCAGCAGCTTCCTATTCGGACAGGGTAACACCGGGGAGCTGTTTTTT; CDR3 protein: CASSFLFGQGNTGELFF
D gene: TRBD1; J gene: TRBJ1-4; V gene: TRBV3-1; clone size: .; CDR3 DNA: TGTGCCAGCAGCCTACGGACAGGGGGCGCCGGCTTCGATCTGTTTTTT; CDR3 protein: CASSLRTGGAGFDLFF
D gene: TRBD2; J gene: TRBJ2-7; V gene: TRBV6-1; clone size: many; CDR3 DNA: TGTGCCATCAAAACTAGCGGGTCCTACGAGCAGTACTTC; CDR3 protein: CAIKTSGSYEQYF
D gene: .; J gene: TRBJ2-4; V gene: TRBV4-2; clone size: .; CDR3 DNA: TGTGCCAGCAGCCAAGATCAGAGGGGGGGGTCCAAAAACATTCAGTACTTC; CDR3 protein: CASSQDQRGGSKNIQYF
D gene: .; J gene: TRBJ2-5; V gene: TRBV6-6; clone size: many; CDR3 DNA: TGTGCCAGCAGTTACTCGCAGCAGTTGGAGACCCAGTACTTC; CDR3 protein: CASSYSQQLETQYF
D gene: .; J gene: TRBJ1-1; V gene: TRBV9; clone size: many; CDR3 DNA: TGTGCCAGCAGTGACGGAAGGGAGGACACTGAAGCTTTCTTT; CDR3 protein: CASSDGREDTEAFF
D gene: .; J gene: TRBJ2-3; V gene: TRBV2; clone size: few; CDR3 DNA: TGTGCCAGCAGTGTATCCCCAGATACGCAGTATTTT; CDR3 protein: CASSVSPDTQYF
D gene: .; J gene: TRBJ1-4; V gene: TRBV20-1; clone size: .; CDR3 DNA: TGCAGTGCTCTTCCCCGGGTAACCCCCAATGAAAAACTGTTTTTT; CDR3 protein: CSALPRVTPNEKLFF
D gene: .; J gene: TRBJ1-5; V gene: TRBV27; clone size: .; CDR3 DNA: TGTGCCAGCAGACAGGGTTCTAGCCAGCCCCAGCATTTT; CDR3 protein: CASRQGSSQPQHF
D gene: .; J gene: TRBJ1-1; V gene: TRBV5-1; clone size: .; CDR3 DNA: TGCGCCAGCAGCCCTCCGGAGGGGGGGCGGGCTGAAGCTTTCTTT; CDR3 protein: CASSPPEGGRAEAFF
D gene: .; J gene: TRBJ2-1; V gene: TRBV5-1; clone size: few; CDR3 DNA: TGCGCCAGCAGCTTGGAGGTGAATTACAATGAGCAGTTCTTC; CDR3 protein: CASSLEVNYNEQFF